This T cell receptor beta chain is drawn from a study of cytomegalovirus exposure and HLA in healthy donors. Study-wide findings and caveats: In a later analysis, approximately 15,000 TCR beta sequences were associated with HLA alleles at 0.05 false discovery rate. Sequences of the TCR beta chain were said to predict the HLA-A and HLA-B alleles of most subjects accurately.

This clone was detected once. As yet, its antigen is unknown. With 1 base removed from V and 10 bases from J, the gap between germline ends came to 8 bases. CDR3 length: 12 residues. Germline V lookup: CDR1 SEHNR, CDR2 FQNEAQ (reference sequence). Primers: 60 Vbeta forward and 13 Jbeta reverse. How the authors handled the data: Roughly 83 million unique TCR beta chains, roughly 11 million of them shared, were counted by a later analysis. Profiled with immunoSEQ multiplex PCR; TCRdb holds only in-frame clones, not every one. That table furnishes V, J and clone size, whereas the DNA furnished D and trimming. The sample holds about 90,000 clones, about 88% seen once. Donors had nominal health at sampling but likely had unrecorded immune exposures.

This TCR was sampled from a man between 18 and 29 years old in good health and CMV-seronegative. The sample taken for sequencing was PBMCs. This chain connects TRBV7-9 to TRBJ2-1, with D maybe TRBD2 (5 bases). Written as DNA, the CDR3 is TGTGCCAGCAGCTTAGGAGAGCGGGAGCAGTTCTTC. This sequence encodes CASSLGEREQFF.